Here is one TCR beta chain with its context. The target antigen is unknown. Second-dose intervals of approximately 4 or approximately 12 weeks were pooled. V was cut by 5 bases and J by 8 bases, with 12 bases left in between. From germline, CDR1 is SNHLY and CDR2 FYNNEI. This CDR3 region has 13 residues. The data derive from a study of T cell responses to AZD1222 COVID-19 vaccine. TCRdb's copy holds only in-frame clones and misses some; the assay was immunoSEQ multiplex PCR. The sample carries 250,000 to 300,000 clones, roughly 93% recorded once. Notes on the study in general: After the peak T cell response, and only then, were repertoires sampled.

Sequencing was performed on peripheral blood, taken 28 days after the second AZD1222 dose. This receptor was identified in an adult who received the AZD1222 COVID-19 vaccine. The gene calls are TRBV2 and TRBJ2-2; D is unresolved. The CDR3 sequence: CASSLKVSGELFF. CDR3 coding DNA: TGTGCCAGCAGTTTGAAGGTTTCAGGGGAGCTGTTTTTT.